One sample yielded the 6 T cell receptor beta chains listed below, sequenced in a study of blood T cell repertoires in COVID-19. Produced via immunoSEQ multiplex PCR; TCRdb's table is partial and in-frame only. The table lists approximately 28,000 clones, 81% of them singletons. Sequenced: peripheral blood. Receptor source: a woman aged 55 to 70 with acute or convalescent COVID-19.

The chain has TRBV20-1 and TRBJ2-7; D is unclear. CDR3 size: 11 residues. Germline V gives CDR1 DFQATT, CDR2 SNEGSKA (reference sequence). V lost 6 bases and J 6 bases, leaving 12 bases between the germline ends. The CDR3 nucleotides are TGCAGTGCCACTCTACTTAGCGAGCAGTACTTC. It codes for CSATLLSEQYF.

V gene TRBV7-9 combines with J gene TRBJ1-5; D possibly corresponds to TRBD1 (5 bases). CDR3 length equals 16 residues. V lost 5 bases to trimming and J lost 1 base, with 15 bases between them. Germline V gives CDR1 SEHNR, CDR2 FQNEAQ (reference sequence). Written as DNA, the CDR3 is TGTGCCAGCAGCACAGGACGGGGGGGAAGCAATCAGCCCCAGCATTTT. The encoded protein is CASSTGRGGSNQPQHF.

V is TRBV30 and J is TRBJ2-7; 7 bases map to TRBD1. Germline V CDR1 and CDR2: GTSNPN, SVGIG (reference sequence). The junction had 7 bases not matched to a gene; V was cut back by 4 bases and J by 4 bases. The CDR3 extends over 13 amino acids. The CDR3 region is CAWNRDSGYEQYF. The CDR3 region has the DNA TGTGCCTGGAATCGGGACAGTGGGTACGAGCAGTACTTC.

The chain recombines TRBV28 with TRBJ1-4, with 7 bases matching TRBD1. Germline V CDR1 and CDR2: MDHEN, SYDVKM. CDR3 length: 15 amino acids. V shed 4 bases and J 2 bases; nucleotides not matched to a gene: 4. CDR3 in amino acids: CASSWSTGTNEKLFF. The DNA for the CDR3 is TGTGCCAGCAGTTGGTCGACAGGGACTAATGAAAAACTGTTTTTT.

This chain links TRBV23-1 with TRBJ2-7; 8 nucleotides line up with TRBD2. TRBV23-1 is an ORF; its function is uncertain. The CDR3 runs 13 residues. Germline trimming cut 10 bases from V and 1 base from J; bases unmatched to any gene: 6. The CDR3, as DNA: TGCGCCACCAAAAGCGGGGGATCCTACGAGCAGTACTTC. It encodes CATKSGGSYEQYF.

This chain uses TRBV5-1 with TRBJ1-2; D may be TRBD1 (6 bases). V was pared by 0 bases and J by 3 bases, with 12 bases between. Germline V gene sequence: CDR1 SGHRS, CDR2 YFSETQ. The CDR3 spans 15 residues. The CDR3 DNA follows: TGCGCCAGCAGCTTGGTGGGCAGGGGTGACTATGGCTACACCTTC. It is translated as CASSLVGRGDYGYTF.